A single sample is the source of the 12 T cell receptor beta chains below, sequenced in a study of blood T cell repertoires in COVID-19. Using immunoSEQ multiplex PCR, the repertoire was profiled, and TCRdb retains in-frame clones only, with some absent. In the table there are about 130,000 clones, 86% of which are singletons. The source material was PBMCs or T cells enriched from blood (not recorded which). The source of these receptors is a woman aged 50 to 60 who had recovered from COVID-19.

The rearrangement joins TRBV25-1 to TRBJ1-2, with 9 positions matching TRBD1. Germline assignment: CDR1 MGHDK and CDR2 SYGVNS. This CDR3 has 13 amino acids. After removal of 7 bases from V and 7 bases from J, the junction contained 7 bases not matched to a gene. This CDR3 reads CASTRTGDSGYTF. In nucleotides, the CDR3 is TGTGCCAGCACCCGGACAGGGGATAGTGGCTACACCTTC.

The chain joins TRBV5-1 to TRBJ1-5; the D gene is possibly TRBD1 (6 bases). V was shortened by 4 bases and J by 8 bases, with 22 bases between the two germline ends. CDR1 and CDR2 (germline): SGHRS, YFSETQ. The CDR3 runs to 16 residues. CDR3 sequence: CASSKLGPTGPEPQHF. In DNA, the CDR3 is TGCGCCAGCAGCAAACTAGGCCCGACAGGTCCAGAGCCCCAGCATTTT.

J is TRBJ1-2 and V is TRBV5-4; 8 bases align to TRBD1. This CDR3 spans 15 amino acids. Looked up from germline, CDR1 is SGHNT and CDR2 is YYREEE (reference sequence). The V gene end was trimmed by 2 bases and the J gene end by 4 bases; junction bases not matched to a gene: 7. The DNA of the CDR3 is TGTGCCAGCAGCTTCCGACAGGGGTCTGGCTATGGCTACACCTTC. It is translated as CASSFRQGSGYGYTF. The variable domain in full, with the rest retrieved from reference TRBV5-4 and TRBJ1-2, is ETGVTQSPTHLIKTRGQQVTLRCSSQSGHNTVSWYQQALGQGPQFIFQYYREEENGRGNFPPRFSGLQFPNYSSELNVNALELDDSALYLCASSFRQGSGYGYTFGSGTRLTVV.

The chain uses TRBV10-3 and TRBJ1-6; TRBD1 aligns across 7 bases. With V trimmed by 10 bases and J by 6 bases, 18 bases remained unmatched. Germline CDR1 and CDR2: ENHRY and SYGVKD. There are 17 residues in the CDR3. In DNA form, the CDR3 reads TGTGCCACCCTCAGCACAAATCAGGGGGGCCTTAATTCACCCCTCCACTTT. This codes for CATLSTNQGGLNSPLHF.

The V gene is TRBV6-5, the J gene TRBJ1-5, with 8 bases that match TRBD1. This CDR3 contains 15 residues. CDR1 MNHEY and CDR2 SVGAGI come from the germline V gene. V shed 6 bases, J shed 6 bases, and the junction held 10 bases outside the gene matches. CDR3 bases: TGTGCCAGCAGACCAGGGGGCAGTCGTATTCAGCCCCAGCATTTT. Translating gives CASRPGGSRIQPQHF.

The rearrangement joins TRBV19 to TRBJ1-1; a possible D gene is TRBD1 (6 bases). This CDR3 spans 13 amino acids. V gave up 6 bases and J gave up 4 bases, with 12 bases separating them. Germline CDR1 LNHDA, CDR2 SQIVND (reference sequence). The CDR3 nucleotides read TGTGCCAGTAGCCGGGGGGCCGGCACTGAAGCTTTCTTT. It encodes CASSRGAGTEAFF.

J is TRBJ2-5 and V is TRBV3-1 (or the pseudogene TRBV3-2), with D perhaps matching TRBD2 (6 bases). CDR1 is LGHDT, CDR2 YNNKEL, per germline (reference sequence). Trimming stripped 4 bases from V and 2 bases from J, with 14 bases between. This CDR3 is 15 amino acids long. CDR3 in amino acids: CASSPGTPTQETQYF. Written as DNA, the CDR3 is TGTGCCAGCAGCCCCGGGACTCCGACGCAAGAGACCCAGTACTTC.

The rearrangement uses TRBV6-6 and TRBJ1-5; 10 positions match TRBD1. Germline CDR1 is MNHNY and CDR2 is SVGAGI (reference sequence). The J segment lost 6 bases and the V segment lost 5 bases, leaving 7 bases of the junction unmatched. This CDR3 contains 15 residues. As DNA, the CDR3 is TGTGCCAGCAGTCCCGGGACAGGGGACGGTCAGCCCCAGCATTTT. As protein: CASSPGTGDGQPQHF.

The V and J genes are TRBV4-1 and TRBJ2-1, with D possibly being TRBD2 (6 bases). The germline V and J ends were trimmed by 1 base and 0 bases, with 10 bases remaining between them. Germline CDR1 is MGHRA and CDR2 is YSYEKL. The CDR3 is 16 residues long. CDR3 loop: CASSQGSGPSYNEQFF. The CDR3 nucleotides are TGCGCCAGCAGCCAAGGAAGCGGGCCCTCCTACAATGAGCAGTTCTTC.

The chain recombines TRBV27 with TRBJ1-3, with 8 bases identical to TRBD1. The V gene's germline CDR1 is MNHEY and CDR2 SMNVEV (reference sequence). The J segment lost 3 bases and the V segment lost 6 bases, leaving 4 bases of the junction unmatched. The CDR3 has 14 residues. Here the CDR3 reads CASSRTGFGNTIYF. CDR3 nucleotide sequence: TGTGCCAGCAGCCGGACAGGGTTTGGAAACACCATATATTTT.

This chain connects TRBV10-1 to TRBJ1-2, with 11 bases aligning to TRBD1. Trimming cost V 5 bases and J 4 bases; bases outside gene matches: 9. The length of the CDR3 is 16 residues. Germline V gene sequence: CDR1 WNHNN, CDR2 SYGVQD (reference sequence). CDR3 residues: CASSPNLDRGLYGYTF. CDR3 coding DNA: TGCGCCAGCAGTCCTAATTTGGACAGGGGGCTCTATGGCTACACCTTC.

The chain uses TRBV6-6 and TRBJ1-6, with 9 bases aligning to TRBD1. The V segment lost 5 bases and the J segment 10 bases; nucleotides outside the gene matches: 15. Germline CDR1 MNHNY, CDR2 SVGAGI (reference sequence). The CDR3 consists of 17 residues. Here the CDR3 reads CASSPGTGTGQLSPLHF. In nucleotides, the CDR3 is TGTGCCAGCAGTCCCGGGACAGGGACGGGGCAATTGTCACCCCTCCACTTT.